These 30 T cell receptor beta chains share one sample of origin, sequenced in a study of cytomegalovirus exposure and HLA in healthy donors (dated by TCRdb to 2016 to 2017). Library prep was done by the immunoSEQ multiplex PCR assay. A mixture of 60 forward primers for TCR Vbeta segments and 13 reverse primers for TCR Jbeta segments was used in the multiplex PCR. Here the immuneACCESS table is served through TCRdb, limited to in-frame sequences with V and J called. Missing clones are a known gap in these copies; in checked studies unresolved V genes cover under half, and the rest lacks a known reason. The table for this sample lists some 120,000 clones; around a tenth of them were counted only once. The ten largest clones capture approximately 3% of the sample. Sequences were obtained from PBMCs. The receptors stem from a man aged 25-45 years in good health and CMV-seronegative.

This clone was seen only a few times. The rearrangement links TRBV19 to TRBJ2-5; TRBD2 matches at 8 bases. The V and J ends lost 0 bases and 3 bases, in that order; junction bases with no gene match: 3. Germline lookup yields CDR1 LNHDA and CDR2 SQIVND (reference sequence). The CDR3 runs to 15 residues. The CDR3 DNA reads as TGTGCCAGTAGTATAGATATACTAGCGGAAGAGACCCAGTACTTC. Translation gives CASSIDILAEETQYF.

This clone was detected a few times. The chain is built from TRBV5-1 and TRBJ2-6, with TRBD1 identical over 8 bases. CDR1 is SGHRS and CDR2 is YFSETQ in the germline V gene. The CDR3 contains 18 residues. V shed 4 bases and J 1 base; nucleotides not matched to a gene: 10. CDR3 bases: TGCGCCAGCAGCCTGGGACAGGCGACACCATCTGGGGCCAACGTCCTGACTTTC. As protein: CASSLGQATPSGANVLTF.

The rearrangement links TRBV28 to TRBJ1-3; tentatively, D is TRBD1 (6 bases). V gave up 2 bases and J gave up 0 bases, with 11 bases separating them. CDR1 and CDR2 from the germline V gene are MDHEN and SYDVKM. The CDR3 extends over 16 amino acids. CDR3 in DNA: TGTGCCAGCAGTTTAGTGGGGGCCCGCTCTGGAAACACCATATATTTT. The encoded protein is CASSLVGARSGNTIYF.

This clone was recorded a few times. The chain has TRBV20-1 and TRBJ2-7, with TRBD1 matching 8 bases. This CDR3 is 11 amino acids long. The germline gives CDR1 DFQATT, CDR2 SNEGSKA (reference sequence). V shed 5 bases and J 6 bases; nucleotides not matched to a gene: 3. CDR3 in amino acids: CSAQDRAEQYF. The DNA of the CDR3 is TGCAGTGCTCAGGACAGGGCCGAGCAGTACTTC.

V gene TRBV7-9 combines with J gene TRBJ2-1; D unclear. The germline V and J ends were trimmed by 5 bases and 5 bases, with 7 bases remaining between them. This CDR3 contains 12 residues. Germline V gives CDR1 SEHNR, CDR2 FQNEAQ (reference sequence). CDR3 in DNA: TGTGCCAGCAGCCACTACCACAATGAGCAGTTCTTC. As protein: CASSHYHNEQFF.

This clone has a handful of counts. V gene TRBV7-8 combines with J gene TRBJ1-4, with 7 positions matching TRBD1. With V trimmed by 5 bases and J by 3 bases, 6 bases remained unmatched. CDR3 length: 15 amino acids. The V gene's germline CDR1 is SGHVS and CDR2 FQNEAQ. The CDR3 loop is CASSGWTGPNEKLFF. The CDR3 DNA reads TGTGCCAGCAGCGGATGGACAGGCCCTAATGAAAAACTGTTTTTT. Filled out from reference TRBV7-8 and TRBJ1-4, the complete variable domain reads GAGVSQSPRYKVAKRGQDVALRCDPISGHVSLFWYQQALGQGPEFLTYFQNEAQLDKSGLPSDRFFAERPEGSVSTLKIQRTQQEDSAVYLCASSGWTGPNEKLFFGSGTQLSVL.

The rearrangement links TRBV5-6 to TRBJ2-7, with 7 bases aligning to TRBD1. Per germline, CDR1 SGHDT and CDR2 YYEEEE. The CDR3 has 17 residues. V was pared by 7 bases and J by 1 base, with 17 bases of the junction left unmatched. CDR3 DNA: TGTGCCAGCGGCCCTTTTTGGCAGGAACAGGGGTCCTACGAGCAGTACTTC. Its protein is CASGPFWQEQGSYEQYF. The full variable domain, its missing parts supplied by reference TRBV5-6 and TRBJ2-7, is DAGVTQSPTHLIKTRGQQVTLRCSPKSGHDTVSWYQQALGQGPQFIFQYYEEEERQRGNFPDRFSGHQFPNYSSELNVNALLLGDSALYLCASGPFWQEQGSYEQYFGPGTRLTVT.

This clone has only a few counts. The chain couples TRBV30 to TRBJ1-6, with D perhaps TRBD1 (6 bases). The CDR3 totals 14 residues. V was clipped by 3 bases and J by 6 bases, with 12 bases between them. Germline-derived CDR1 and CDR2 are GTSNPN and SVGIG (reference sequence). The CDR3, as DNA: TGTGCCTGGAGCCCCGGGACAAGTAATTCACCCCTCCACTTT. This gives the protein CAWSPGTSNSPLHF.

V and J are TRBV28 and TRBJ1-4; TRBD1 might be the D (5 bases). The germline V gene has CDR1 MDHEN and CDR2 SYDVKM. This CDR3 contains 15 residues. V lost 5 bases to trimming and J lost 2 bases, with 12 bases between them. In DNA, the CDR3 is TGTGCCAGCAGTGGGACTTTGGAGACTAATGAAAAACTGTTTTTT. Its protein product is CASSGTLETNEKLFF.

This clone has a handful of counts. The J gene is TRBJ1-1, the V gene TRBV11-1, with D hard to call. Germline V gene sequence: CDR1 SGHAT, CDR2 FQDESV (reference sequence). The length of the CDR3 is 13 residues. The V gene lost 5 bases and the J gene lost 4 bases, with 11 bases spanning the gap. The DNA of the CDR3 is TGTGCCAGCAGCCTCGACGGGGTCACTGAAGCTTTCTTT. It yields the protein CASSLDGVTEAFF.

The chain carries TRBV11-3 and TRBJ2-1; 9 bases agree with TRBD2. Germline V gene data show CDR1 as SGHNT and CDR2 as YENEEA. The CDR3 covers 15 residues. V gave up 4 bases and J gave up 4 bases; unmatched junction bases: 5. CDR3 nucleotide sequence: TGTGCCAGCAGCTCGAGACTAGCGGTTTACAATGAGCAGTTCTTC. Protein sequence: CASSSRLAVYNEQFF.

The V gene is TRBV11-2, the J gene TRBJ1-6, with D unclear. This CDR3 has 15 residues. Trimming took 3 bases from V and 0 from J, leaving 6 bases between them. Germline V lookup: CDR1 SGHAT, CDR2 FQNNGV. The CDR3 nucleotides are TGTGCCAGCAGCTTCGTGAGCTCCTATAATTCACCCCTCCACTTT. Translated, it gives CASSFVSSYNSPLHF.

As to this clone: This sample includes further DNA sequences coding for the same CDR3. The genes are TRBV15 and TRBJ2-7, with 10 bases aligning to TRBD1. Germline trimming cut 3 bases from V and 4 bases from J; bases unmatched to any gene: 9. Germline V gives CDR1 LNHNV, CDR2 YYDKDF (reference sequence). The CDR3 contains 16 residues. The chain's CDR3 is CATSREPDRGNYEQYF. The CDR3 bases are TGTGCCACCAGCAGGGAACCGGACAGGGGGAATTACGAGCAGTACTTC.

In this sample, this clone turned up a few times. For the CDR3, the DNA is TGTGCCAGCAGCCGGACAGGGGGCCGCGAGCAGTACTTC. The encoded protein is CASSRTGGREQYF. V usage is TRBV28 and J usage is TRBJ2-7, with 11 nucleotides matching TRBD1. Trimming took 6 bases from V and 6 from J; bases not matched to a gene: 4. Germline CDR1 MDHEN, CDR2 SYDVKM. The CDR3 totals 13 residues.

CDR3 sequence (DNA): TGTGCCAGCAGCTCGTCAGTGAACACTGAAGCTTTCTTT. Amino acids: CASSSSVNTEAFF. The rearrangement links TRBV7-9 to TRBJ1-1; D is undetermined. This CDR3 spans 13 amino acids. Deletions cut 4 bases from V and 0 bases from J, with 6 bases between. Germline V gene lookup returns CDR1 SEHNR and CDR2 FQNEAQ (reference sequence).

The J gene is TRBJ1-4, the V gene TRBV18, with 7 bases lining up with TRBD1. V shed 2 bases and J 5 bases; nucleotides not matched to a gene: 5. Germline V lookup: CDR1 KGHSH, CDR2 LQKENI. The CDR3 spans 15 residues. The CDR3 sequence is CASSPSTGRNEKLFF. CDR3 coding DNA: TGTGCCAGCTCACCATCGACAGGGAGAAATGAAAAACTGTTTTTT.

The V call is TRBV4-3, the J call TRBJ2-5; perhaps TRBD1 as D (6 bases). This CDR3 is 16 amino acids long. The germline V gene encodes CDR1 LGHNA and CDR2 YSLEER. The V gene lost 0 bases and the J gene lost 3 bases, with 14 bases spanning the gap. CDR3 DNA: TGCGCCAGCAGCCAAGATTGGATGGGACAAGAAGAGACCCAGTACTTC. Translation gives CASSQDWMGQEETQYF.

This clone has only a few counts. The chain uses TRBV7-2 and TRBJ2-7, with 8 bases identical to TRBD2. Germline V gives CDR1 SGHTA, CDR2 FQGNSA. The CDR3 has 13 amino acids. The V gene end was trimmed by 5 bases and the J gene end by 5 bases; junction bases not matched to a gene: 5. This CDR3 is CASSPGLANEQYF. CDR3 nucleotides: TGTGCCAGCAGCCCCGGACTAGCCAACGAGCAGTACTTC.

This clone was counted between two and nine times. The CDR3 sequence: CASSPPQVPNTEAFF. In DNA, the CDR3 is TGTGCCAGCTCACCCCCACAGGTCCCGAACACTGAAGCTTTCTTT. The chain couples TRBV18 to TRBJ1-1, with a possible D match to TRBD1 (5 bases). The germline CDR1 and CDR2 sequences are KGHSH and LQKENI. V dropped 3 bases and J dropped 1 base, with 12 bases sitting between them. There are 15 residues in the CDR3.

This clone was picked up a small number of times. At one boundary the junction diverges from the germline segment, which might be a read error. Other DNA sequences in this specimen translate into the identical CDR3. The J gene is TRBJ1-5, the V gene TRBV6-6; D might be TRBD1 (5 bases). This CDR3 has 14 residues. Germline V gene lookup returns CDR1 MNHNY and CDR2 SVGAGI (reference sequence). In nucleotides, the CDR3 is TGCGCCAGCAGGCCTCCCGGGGGTAGTCAGCCCCAGCATTTT. This gives the protein CASRPPGGSQPQHF.

This clone was seen a handful of times. The chain employs TRBV7-3 and TRBJ2-7; 7 bases align to TRBD1. V was pared by 5 bases and J by 3 bases, with 4 bases of the junction left unmatched. In germline, CDR1 is SGHTA, CDR2 FQGTGA. This CDR3 comprises 13 residues. This CDR3 is CASSDWDSYEQYF. CDR3 nucleotide sequence: TGTGCCAGCAGCGACTGGGACAGCTACGAGCAGTACTTC. Combining the CDR3 with reference TRBV7-3 and TRBJ2-7 gives the whole variable domain GAGVSQTPSNKVTEKGKYVELRCDPISGHTALYWYRQSLGQGPEFLIYFQGTGAADDSGLPNDRFFAVRPEGSVSTLKIQRTERGDSAVYLCASSDWDSYEQYFGPGTRLTVT.

A few counts support this clone. V usage is TRBV9 and J usage is TRBJ2-2; 7 bases agree with TRBD1. CDR1 and CDR2 from the germline V gene are SGDLS and YYNGEE. With 4 bases clipped from V and 3 bases from J, the junction kept 12 bases outside the gene matches. The CDR3 has 17 residues. CDR3 sequence reads: CASSPNDRAADTGELFF. The CDR3 DNA is TGTGCCAGCAGCCCAAACGACAGGGCCGCCGACACCGGGGAGCTGTTTTTT. Together with reference TRBV9 and TRBJ2-2, the CDR3 gives the full variable domain: DSGVTQTPKHLITATGQRVTLRCSPRSGDLSVYWYQQSLDQGLQFLIQYYNGEERAKGNILERFSAQQFPDLHSELNLSSLELGDSALYFCASSPNDRAADTGELFFGEGSRLTVL.

This clone turned up a few times. The chain joins TRBV5-1 to TRBJ2-2, with D tentatively TRBD2 (5 bases). This CDR3 is built from 15 residues. Deletions cut 0 bases from V and 6 bases from J, with 12 bases between. CDR1 and CDR2 (germline): SGHRS, YFSETQ. The CDR3 is CASSLGNGIPGELFF. The CDR3 DNA is TGCGCCAGCAGCTTGGGTAACGGGATTCCCGGGGAGCTGTTTTTT.

On this clone: Other DNA sequences in this specimen translate into the identical CDR3. The chain links TRBV27 to TRBJ1-2; 9 bases align to TRBD1. CDR1 and CDR2 from the germline V gene are MNHEY and SMNVEV (reference sequence). This CDR3 spans 13 amino acids. V lost 4 bases to trimming and J lost 7 bases; unmatched junction nucleotides: 4. In DNA, the CDR3 is TGTGCCAGCAGTTATGGACAGGGGTCTGGCTACACCTTC. Encoded protein: CASSYGQGSGYTF.

A few counts support this clone. This chain connects TRBV13 to TRBJ2-7; TRBD2 agrees at 7 bases. Germline V gene data show CDR1 as PRHDT and CDR2 as FYEKMQ (reference sequence). The CDR3 has 16 residues. Trimming took 5 bases from V and 4 from J; bases not matched to a gene: 14. The chain's CDR3 is CASSGKTSLEPYEQYF. CDR3 DNA sequence: TGTGCCAGCAGCGGAAAGACTAGCCTGGAGCCTTACGAGCAGTACTTC.

This clone was counted between two and nine times. The V call is TRBV9, the J call TRBJ2-3; D is possibly TRBD2 (6 bases). CDR1 SGDLS and CDR2 YYNGEE come from the germline V gene. The germline V and J ends were trimmed by 2 bases and 6 bases, with 10 bases remaining between them. This CDR3 region has 13 residues. CDR3 in DNA: TGTGCCAGCAGCGTCCAAACTAGCGATACGCAGTATTTT. The encoded protein is CASSVQTSDTQYF.

The rearrangement joins TRBV25-1 to TRBJ2-3, with 8 bases identical to TRBD2. Germline CDR1 is MGHDK and CDR2 is SYGVNS. This CDR3 spans 16 amino acids. The trim removed 2 bases at V and 2 bases at J, leaving 6 bases unmatched. The DNA for the CDR3 is TGTGCCAGCAGTGAAGGGTTTAGCGGGGACACAGATACGCAGTATTTT. It translates to CASSEGFSGDTDTQYF.

This clone has just a few counts. This rearrangement joins TRBV7-3 to TRBJ1-1; D remains ambiguous. Germline V gene lookup returns CDR1 SGHTA and CDR2 FQGTGA. CDR3 length: 16 amino acids. V was pared by 1 base and J by 5 bases, with 17 bases between. The CDR3 nucleotides are TGTGCCAGCAGCTTAAGGGCGCCTATGCAAGAAACTGAAGCTTTCTTT. Translation gives CASSLRAPMQETEAFF.

The chain couples TRBV27 to TRBJ2-5, with 7 bases fitting TRBD2. This CDR3 region has 14 residues. V was pared by 4 bases and J by 4 bases, with 6 bases of the junction left unmatched. Germline CDR1 reads MNHEY; CDR2 reads SMNVEV (reference sequence). The CDR3 nucleotides read TGTGCCAGCAGTTCTTGGTTAGCGGGAGAGACCCAGTACTTC. This translates into CASSSWLAGETQYF.

This chain joins TRBV28 and TRBJ2-7, with TRBD1 matching over 7 bases. The germline gives CDR1 MDHEN, CDR2 SYDVKM. Unmatched junction bases numbered 11, after V lost 5 bases and J lost 7 bases. The CDR3 covers 14 residues. The CDR3 DNA reads as TGTGCCAGCAGTCTTGGGGGACAGCTTTGGGAGCAGTACTTC. Its translation: CASSLGGQLWEQYF.